These 27 T cell receptor beta chains were all obtained from the same sample, sequenced in a study of T cell responses to AZD1222 COVID-19 vaccine. Produced via immunoSEQ multiplex PCR; TCRdb's table is partial and in-frame only. This sample has some 130,000 clones, with about nine tenths found just once. Sequences were derived from peripheral blood, sampled on day 0 of AZD1222 vaccination. The receptors stem from an adult in good health.

The genes are TRBV9 and TRBJ1-2; a weak D match, TRBD1 (5 bases). Trimming took 2 bases from V and 7 from J, leaving 18 bases between them. The CDR3 extends over 15 amino acids. CDR1 is SGDLS, CDR2 YYNGEE, per germline. CDR3 in amino acids: CASSVAGAGWFGYTF. As DNA, the CDR3 is TGTGCCAGCAGCGTTGCCGGGGCAGGGTGGTTTGGCTACACCTTC.

CDR3 in amino acids: CASSYSGLSQPQHF. The DNA of the CDR3 is TGTGCCAGCAGTTATTCGGGGTTAAGCCAGCCCCAGCATTTT. V and J are TRBV6-2 or TRBV6-3 and TRBJ1-5; D remains ambiguous. This CDR3 spans 14 amino acids. Germline V lookup: CDR1 MNHEY, CDR2 SVGEGT. Deletions cut 3 bases from V and 7 bases from J, with 13 bases between.

The chain couples TRBV3-1 (or the pseudogene TRBV3-2) to TRBJ1-1; D ambiguous. The CDR3 extends over 13 amino acids. Germline values: CDR1 LGHDT, CDR2 YNNKEL (reference sequence). V was pared by 0 bases and J by 11 bases, with 13 bases between. CDR3 protein: CASSQDFKGTAFF. The CDR3 nucleotides are TGTGCCAGCAGCCAAGATTTCAAGGGTACGGCTTTCTTT.

The rearrangement uses TRBV7-9 and TRBJ2-2; D is perhaps TRBD1 (5 bases). Germline lookup yields CDR1 SEHNR and CDR2 FQNEAQ (reference sequence). The V gene lost 3 bases and the J gene lost 0 bases, with 8 bases spanning the gap. This CDR3 is built from 15 residues. The CDR3 DNA sequence: TGTGCCAGCAGCTTTCAGGGCCCGAACACCGGGGAGCTGTTTTTT. Translated, it gives CASSFQGPNTGELFF.

The rearrangement links TRBV4-1 to TRBJ1-3; D is unclear. The germline V and J ends were trimmed by 4 bases and 0 bases, with 16 bases remaining between them. Germline V CDR1 and CDR2: MGHRA, YSYEKL. The CDR3 length is 17 residues. CDR3 bases: TGCGCCAGCAGCCCCCGAGCGGCCGTGGCCTCTGGAAACACCATATATTTT. The encoded protein is CASSPRAAVASGNTIYF.

The V and J genes are TRBV30 and TRBJ2-7; no clear D gene. Germline CDR1 and CDR2: GTSNPN and SVGIG (reference sequence). The V end lost 4 bases, the J end lost 1 base, and 5 bases lay between the germline ends. The CDR3 is 11 amino acids. The CDR3 spells CAWTESYEQYF. CDR3 bases: TGTGCCTGGACCGAATCCTACGAGCAGTACTTC.

This chain uses TRBV6-1 with TRBJ1-2; a weak D match, TRBD1 (6 bases). The V gene lost 0 bases and the J gene lost 2 bases, with 7 bases spanning the gap. The CDR3 has 14 amino acids. CDR1 and CDR2 (germline): MNHNS, SASEGT. DNA for the CDR3: TGTGCCAGCAGTGAAGCGGGGGCCAACTATGGCTACACCTTC. Amino acids: CASSEAGANYGYTF.

V gene TRBV5-1 combines with J gene TRBJ2-3, with TRBD1 matching over 7 bases. The CDR3 is 15 residues long. Looked up from germline, CDR1 is SGHRS and CDR2 is YFSETQ. The J segment lost 2 bases and the V segment lost 4 bases, leaving 7 bases of the junction unmatched. DNA for the CDR3: TGCGCCAGCAGCGCAACAGGGGCCCCCACAGATACGCAGTATTTT. This translates into CASSATGAPTDTQYF.

The V and J genes are TRBV9 and TRBJ1-3; D is perhaps TRBD1 (5 bases). Trimming shortened V by 7 bases and J by 6 bases, and 5 bases separated the two germline ends. Germline V gives CDR1 SGDLS, CDR2 YYNGEE. The CDR3 length is 10 residues. This CDR3 is CASGQNTIYF. CDR3 nucleotides: TGTGCCAGCGGACAAAACACCATATATTTT.

The chain carries TRBV12-3 or TRBV12-4 and TRBJ2-7; no clear D gene. V shed 2 bases and J shed 6 bases, with 8 bases lying between them. The CDR3 length is 12 residues. CDR3 sequence: CASSLTPLEQYF. Here the CDR3 DNA reads TGTGCCAGCAGTTTAACACCACTCGAGCAGTACTTC.

The chain uses TRBV21-1 and TRBJ2-1. TRBV21-1 constitutes a pseudogene. The CDR3 extends over 14 amino acids. The CDR3 DNA is TGTGCCAGCAGCAAAGCGCTTCGTTGGAATGAGCAGTTCTTC. Protein: CASSKALRWNEQFF.

This clone was seen a single time. The genes are TRBV4-3 and TRBJ1-2; possibly TRBD1 for D (5 bases). Trimming took 0 bases from V and 8 from J, leaving 13 bases between them. CDR1 and CDR2 from the germline V gene are LGHNA and YSLEER. The CDR3 extends over 14 amino acids. The CDR3 is CASSQDFGTRGYTF. The CDR3 DNA reads as TGCGCCAGCAGCCAAGATTTCGGGACGAGAGGCTACACCTTC.

In its sample, this clone was seen once. This rearrangement joins TRBV24-1 to TRBJ2-2; TRBD1 is a possible D gene (6 bases). Germline V gene data show CDR1 as KGHDR and CDR2 as SFDVKD. This CDR3 spans 15 amino acids. Trimming took 9 bases from V and 1 from J, leaving 14 bases between them. This CDR3 is CATSPTTGNTGELFF. The CDR3 DNA follows: TGTGCCACCTCCCCTACGACAGGGAACACCGGGGAGCTGTTTTTT.

CDR3 nucleotide sequence: TGTGCCTGGAGAAGACCCGACCGAGAGAACACTGAAGCTTTCTTT. As protein: CAWRRPDRENTEAFF. The chain combines TRBV30 with TRBJ1-1; D is uncertain. Looked up from germline, CDR1 is GTSNPN and CDR2 is SVGIG (reference sequence). The ends were cut back, 3 bases at V and 1 base at J, with 15 bases in the middle. There are 15 residues in the CDR3.

The chain uses TRBV20-1 and TRBJ1-1; D not resolved. Deletions cut 3 bases from V and 7 bases from J, with 9 bases between. Germline V CDR1 and CDR2: DFQATT, SNEGSKA (reference sequence). This CDR3 is 11 amino acids long. The chain's CDR3 is CSARGRLEAFF. The CDR3 nucleotides read TGCAGTGCTAGGGGCAGGCTTGAAGCTTTCTTT.

This clone was recorded only once. V is TRBV6-5 and J is TRBJ1-4; 7 bases line up with TRBD1. V was clipped by 10 bases and J by 6 bases; unmatched bases: 8. The CDR3 covers 13 residues. Germline V gene sequence: CDR1 MNHEY, CDR2 SVGAGI. The CDR3: CATRGTVDEKLFF. The CDR3 nucleotides read TGTGCCACCCGGGGGACAGTAGATGAAAAACTGTTTTTT.

The V call is TRBV19, the J call TRBJ1-1, with TRBD1 as a possible D gene (5 bases). The CDR3 has 15 amino acids. CDR1 and CDR2 from the germline V gene are LNHDA and SQIVND (reference sequence). Deletions cut 10 bases from V and 4 bases from J, with 22 bases between. CDR3 coding DNA: TGTGCCACCTATTCGGACACCACCGGGCGCACTGAAGCTTTCTTT. Its translation: CATYSDTTGRTEAFF.

The CDR3 nucleotides read TGCGCCAGCAGTTTGGGAGGGGACAAACCTTACGAGCAGTACTTC. Translating gives CASSLGGDKPYEQYF. The J gene is TRBJ2-7, the V gene TRBV10-2, with D possibly TRBD2 on 7 matching bases. Germline loops: CDR1 WSHSY, CDR2 SAAADI. V dropped 5 bases and J dropped 4 bases, with 18 bases sitting between them. The CDR3 is made up of 15 amino acids.

This chain uses TRBV19 with TRBJ1-5; the D is unclear. The V gene's germline CDR1 is LNHDA and CDR2 SQIVND (reference sequence). This CDR3 comprises 15 residues. Trimming removed 5 bases at V and 4 bases at J, with 15 bases between. In nucleotides, the CDR3 is TGTGCCAGTAGTCCCCCTAAGGAGTGGAATCAGCCCCAGCATTTT. Its protein is CASSPPKEWNQPQHF.

The rearrangement links TRBV15 to TRBJ1-1; a possible D gene is TRBD1 (5 bases). The CDR3 totals 13 residues. Trimming left V 1 base short and J 4 bases short, with 7 bases between. Per germline, CDR1 LNHNV and CDR2 YYDKDF (reference sequence). CDR3: CATSRVRGTEAFF. In DNA, the CDR3 is TGTGCCACCAGCAGAGTGAGGGGCACTGAAGCTTTCTTT.

CDR3 nucleotides: TGTGCCACCAGCAGAGAGGCAGCTAACTATGGCTACACCTTC. It is translated as CATSREAANYGYTF. The rearrangement links TRBV15 to TRBJ1-2; no firm D call. V lost 0 bases, J lost 0 bases, and 5 bases lay in between. The CDR3 runs 14 residues. Germline assignment: CDR1 LNHNV and CDR2 YYDKDF (reference sequence).

This chain links TRBV7-2 with TRBJ1-4; maybe TRBD1 (6 bases). The germline gives CDR1 SGHTA, CDR2 FQGNSA. The V end was cut by 3 bases, the J end by 5 bases, with 16 bases between. The CDR3 contains 16 residues. CDR3 loop: CASSFTPGGQNEKLFF. The CDR3 bases are TGTGCCAGCAGCTTCACCCCGGGGGGGCAGAATGAAAAACTGTTTTTT.

The J gene is TRBJ1-5, the V gene TRBV6-2 or TRBV6-3, with D tentatively TRBD1 (6 bases). This CDR3 is built from 14 residues. Trimming shortened V by 4 bases and J by 7 bases, and 14 bases separated the two germline ends. Germline CDR1 MNHEY, CDR2 SVGEGT. The CDR3 DNA sequence: TGTGCCAGCAGTTTTGGGGGGGCGGAACAGCCCCAGCATTTT. Its translation is CASSFGGAEQPQHF.

V and J are TRBV30 and TRBJ1-1; D remains ambiguous. Germline CDR1 reads GTSNPN; CDR2 reads SVGIG (reference sequence). This CDR3 spans 13 amino acids. V lost 2 bases, J lost 1 base, and 8 bases lay in between. The CDR3 here is CAWSLGWNTEAFF. CDR3 in DNA: TGTGCCTGGAGTCTGGGCTGGAACACTGAAGCTTTCTTT.

The chain joins TRBV6-6 to TRBJ2-2, with a tentative D call TRBD1 (6 bases). The V gene lost 1 base and the J gene lost 4 bases, with 7 bases spanning the gap. This CDR3 is built from 14 residues. CDR1 and CDR2 from the germline V gene are MNHNY and SVGAGI (reference sequence). CDR3 sequence: CASSYWGRTGELFF. CDR3 DNA sequence: TGTGCCAGCAGTTACTGGGGGCGCACCGGGGAGCTGTTTTTT.

V is TRBV7-2 and J is TRBJ1-2, with 7 bases fitting TRBD1. CDR1 and CDR2 (germline): SGHTA, FQGNSA. CDR3 length: 16 residues. V gave up 3 bases and J gave up 8 bases; unmatched junction bases: 15. The CDR3 coding sequence is TGTGCCAGCAGCTTCCCTCGTACAGGGGAGAAAGTCGGCTACACCTTC. This gives the protein CASSFPRTGEKVGYTF. Full variable domain (rest looked up from reference TRBV7-2 and TRBJ1-2): GAGVSQSPSNKVTEKGKDVELRCDPISGHTALYWYRQSLGQGLEFLIYFQGNSAPDKSGLPSDRFSAERTGGSVSTLTIQRTQQEDSAVYLCASSFPRTGEKVGYTFGSGTRLTVV.

V usage is TRBV30 and J usage is TRBJ1-2, with 9 bases matching TRBD1. The germline CDR1 and CDR2 sequences are GTSNPN and SVGIG (reference sequence). The CDR3 loop spans 12 amino acids. The J segment lost 8 bases and the V segment lost 1 base, leaving 2 bases of the junction unmatched. The CDR3 bases are TGTGCCTGGAGTGGGACAGGGGTAGGCTACACCTTC. Its protein is CAWSGTGVGYTF.